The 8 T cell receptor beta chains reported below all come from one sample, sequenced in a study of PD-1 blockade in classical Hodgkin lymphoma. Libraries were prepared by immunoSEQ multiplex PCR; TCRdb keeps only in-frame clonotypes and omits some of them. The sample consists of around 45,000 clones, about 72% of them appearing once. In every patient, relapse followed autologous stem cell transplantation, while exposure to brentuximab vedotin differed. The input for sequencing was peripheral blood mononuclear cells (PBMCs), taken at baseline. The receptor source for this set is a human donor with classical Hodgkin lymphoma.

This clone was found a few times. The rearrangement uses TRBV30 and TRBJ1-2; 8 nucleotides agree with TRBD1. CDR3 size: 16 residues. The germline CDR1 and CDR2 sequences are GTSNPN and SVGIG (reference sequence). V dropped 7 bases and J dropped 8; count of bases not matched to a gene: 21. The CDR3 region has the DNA TGTGCCTTCACAGCCGGGACAGGCTTGTATGTAAGAGGCTACACCTTC. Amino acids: CAFTAGTGLYVRGYTF.

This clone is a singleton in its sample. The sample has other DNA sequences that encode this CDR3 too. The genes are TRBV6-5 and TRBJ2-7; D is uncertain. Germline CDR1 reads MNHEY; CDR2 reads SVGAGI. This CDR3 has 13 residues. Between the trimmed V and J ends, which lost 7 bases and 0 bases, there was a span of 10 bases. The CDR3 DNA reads TGTGCCAGCACCACGCCGAACTCCTACGAGCAGTACTTC. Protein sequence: CASTTPNSYEQYF.

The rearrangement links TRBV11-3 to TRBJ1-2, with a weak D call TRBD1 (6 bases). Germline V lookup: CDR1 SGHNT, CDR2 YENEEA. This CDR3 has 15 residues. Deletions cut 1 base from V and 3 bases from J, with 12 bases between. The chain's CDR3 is CASSLGDRSYYGYTF. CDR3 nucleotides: TGTGCCAGCAGCTTAGGCGACAGGAGCTACTATGGCTACACCTTC.

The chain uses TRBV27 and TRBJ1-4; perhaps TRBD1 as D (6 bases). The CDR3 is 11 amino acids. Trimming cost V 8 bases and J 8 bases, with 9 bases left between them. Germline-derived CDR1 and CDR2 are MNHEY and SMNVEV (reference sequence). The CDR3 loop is CASGGREKLFF. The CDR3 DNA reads TGTGCCAGCGGGGGCAGGGAAAAACTGTTTTTT. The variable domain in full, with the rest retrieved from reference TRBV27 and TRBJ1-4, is EAQVTQNPRYLITVTGKKLTVTCSQNMNHEYMSWYRQDPGLGLRQIYYSMNVEVTDKGDVPEGYKVSRKEKRNFPLILESPSPNQTSLYFCASGGREKLFFGSGTQLSVL.

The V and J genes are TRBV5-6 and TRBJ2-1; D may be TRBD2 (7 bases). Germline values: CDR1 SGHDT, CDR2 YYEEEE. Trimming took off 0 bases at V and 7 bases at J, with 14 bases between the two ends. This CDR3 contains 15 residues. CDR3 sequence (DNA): TGTGCCAGCAGCTTGGCGGGGGGCCGTTTGAATGAGCAGTTCTTC. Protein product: CASSLAGGRLNEQFF.

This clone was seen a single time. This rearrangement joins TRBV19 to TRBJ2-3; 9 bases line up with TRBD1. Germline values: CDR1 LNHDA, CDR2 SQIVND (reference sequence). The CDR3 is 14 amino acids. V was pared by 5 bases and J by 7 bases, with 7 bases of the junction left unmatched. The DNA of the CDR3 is TGTGCCAGTAGTTTGGGACAGGGAAGGAATACGCAGTATTTT. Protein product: CASSLGQGRNTQYF.

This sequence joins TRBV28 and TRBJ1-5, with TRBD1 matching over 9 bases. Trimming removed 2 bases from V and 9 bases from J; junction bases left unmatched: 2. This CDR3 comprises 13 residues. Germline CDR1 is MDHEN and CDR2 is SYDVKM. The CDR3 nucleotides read TGTGCCAGCAGTTTAGGGACAGGGTGGCCCCAGCATTTT. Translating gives CASSLGTGWPQHF. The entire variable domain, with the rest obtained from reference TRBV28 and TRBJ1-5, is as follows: DVKVTQSSRYLVKRTGEKVFLECVQDMDHENMFWYRQDPGLGLRLIYFSYDVKMKEKGDIPEGYSVSREKKERFSLILESASTNQTSMYLCASSLGTGWPQHFGDGTRLSIL.

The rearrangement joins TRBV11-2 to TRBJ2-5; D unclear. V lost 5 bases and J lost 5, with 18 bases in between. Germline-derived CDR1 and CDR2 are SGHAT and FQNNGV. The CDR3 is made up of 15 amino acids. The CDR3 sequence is CASSRPRVDRETQYF. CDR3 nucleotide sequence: TGTGCCAGCAGCCGTCCTCGGGTCGATCGGGAGACCCAGTACTTC.